This TCR beta chain was found in a study of blood T cell repertoires in COVID-19. Only in-frame clones appear in the TCRdb table, and some are missing; sequencing was by immunoSEQ multiplex PCR. The sample has more than 300,000 clones, roughly 90% seen once. V lost 2 bases to trimming and J lost 3 bases; unmatched junction nucleotides: 4. CDR1 LGHNA and CDR2 YSLEER come from the germline V gene. The CDR3 extends over 15 amino acids. Individuals drawn from 20 to 30 US areas were about 18 to 100 years old. Participant reports of clinical history set cohort assignment. This receptor was obtained from a woman between 25 and 40 years old who had recovered from COVID-19. The material sequenced was PBMCs or T cells enriched from blood (not recorded which). The chain links TRBV4-3 to TRBJ2-7; 10 bases agree with TRBD1. Here the CDR3 DNA reads TGCGCCAGCAGCCAATCAAGGACAGGGGGCTACGAGCAGTACTTC. Protein sequence: CASSQSRTGGYEQYF.